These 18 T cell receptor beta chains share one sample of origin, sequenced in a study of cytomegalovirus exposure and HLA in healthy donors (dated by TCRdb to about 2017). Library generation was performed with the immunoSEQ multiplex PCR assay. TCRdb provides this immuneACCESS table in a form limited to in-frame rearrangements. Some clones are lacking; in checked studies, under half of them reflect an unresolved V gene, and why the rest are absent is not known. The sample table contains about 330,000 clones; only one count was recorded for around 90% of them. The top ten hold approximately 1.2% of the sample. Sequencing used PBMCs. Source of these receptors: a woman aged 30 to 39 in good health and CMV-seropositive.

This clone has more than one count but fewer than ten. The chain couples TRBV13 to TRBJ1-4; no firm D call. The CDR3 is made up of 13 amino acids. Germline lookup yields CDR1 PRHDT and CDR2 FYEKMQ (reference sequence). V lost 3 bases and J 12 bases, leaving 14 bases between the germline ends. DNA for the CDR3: TGTGCCAGCAGCTTTGGGAAGAGACCCGAACTGTTTTTT. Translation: CASSFGKRPELFF.

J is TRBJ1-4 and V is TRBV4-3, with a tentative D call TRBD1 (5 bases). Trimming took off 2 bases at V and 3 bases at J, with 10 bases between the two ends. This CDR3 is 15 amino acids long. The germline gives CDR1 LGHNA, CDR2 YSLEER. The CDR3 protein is CASSQPDSPNEKLFF. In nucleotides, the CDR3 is TGCGCCAGCAGCCAACCTGACAGCCCTAATGAAAAACTGTTTTTT.

CDR3 region: CASSYSTSGINEQFF. As DNA, the CDR3 is TGTGCCAGCAGTTACTCGACTAGCGGGATCAATGAGCAGTTCTTC. The J gene is TRBJ2-1, the V gene TRBV6-5; TRBD2 matches at 11 bases. Germline V gives CDR1 MNHEY, CDR2 SVGAGI. Trimming took 0 bases from V and 6 from J; bases not matched to a gene: 1. The CDR3 runs 15 residues.

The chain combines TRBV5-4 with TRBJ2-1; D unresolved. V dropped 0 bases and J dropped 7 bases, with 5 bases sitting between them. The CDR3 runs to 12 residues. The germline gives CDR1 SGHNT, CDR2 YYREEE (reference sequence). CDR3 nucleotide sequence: TGTGCCAGCAGCTTGGGCACAAATGAGCAGTTCTTC. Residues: CASSLGTNEQFF.

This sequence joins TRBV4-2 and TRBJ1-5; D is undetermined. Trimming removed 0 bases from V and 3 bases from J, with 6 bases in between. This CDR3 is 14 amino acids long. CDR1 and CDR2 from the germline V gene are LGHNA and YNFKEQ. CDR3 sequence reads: CASSQDDINQPQHF. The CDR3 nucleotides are TGTGCCAGCAGCCAAGATGACATCAATCAGCCCCAGCATTTT.

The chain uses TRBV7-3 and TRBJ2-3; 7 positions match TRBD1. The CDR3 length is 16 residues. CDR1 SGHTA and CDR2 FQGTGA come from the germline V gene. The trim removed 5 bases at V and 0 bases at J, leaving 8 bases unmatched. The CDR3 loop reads CASSEAGTASTDTQYF. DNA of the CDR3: TGTGCCAGCAGCGAGGCCGGGACAGCTAGCACAGATACGCAGTATTTT.

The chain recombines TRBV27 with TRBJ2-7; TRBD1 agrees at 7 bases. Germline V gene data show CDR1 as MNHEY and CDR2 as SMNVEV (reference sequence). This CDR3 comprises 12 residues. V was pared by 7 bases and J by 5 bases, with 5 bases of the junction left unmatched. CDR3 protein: CASKQGLNEQYF. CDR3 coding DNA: TGTGCCAGCAAACAGGGGCTCAACGAGCAGTACTTC.

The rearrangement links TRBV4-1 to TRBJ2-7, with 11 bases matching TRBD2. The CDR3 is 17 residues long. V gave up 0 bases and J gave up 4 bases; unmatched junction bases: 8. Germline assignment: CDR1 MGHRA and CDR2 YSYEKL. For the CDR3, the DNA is TGCGCCAGCAGCCAAGAGCCTACTAGCGGGGGCGGGTACGAGCAGTACTTC. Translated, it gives CASSQEPTSGGGYEQYF.

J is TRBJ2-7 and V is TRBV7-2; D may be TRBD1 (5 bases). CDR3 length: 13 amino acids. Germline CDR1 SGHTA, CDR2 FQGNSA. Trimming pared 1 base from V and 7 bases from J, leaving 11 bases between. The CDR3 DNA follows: TGTGCCAGCAGCTTAGTTGGCAGGGCTGAGCAGTACTTC. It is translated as CASSLVGRAEQYF.

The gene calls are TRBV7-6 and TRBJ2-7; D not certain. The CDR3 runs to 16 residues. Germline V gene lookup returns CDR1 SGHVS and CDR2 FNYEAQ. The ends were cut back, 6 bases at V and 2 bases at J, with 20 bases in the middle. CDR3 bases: TGTGCCAGCAGTTTGACATCACCGTGGGGAACCTACGAGCAGTACTTC. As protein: CASSLTSPWGTYEQYF.

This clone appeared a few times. CDR3 residues: CASSPWGATEAFF. The CDR3 region has the DNA TGTGCCAGCAGCCCGTGGGGGGCCACTGAAGCTTTCTTT. The rearrangement joins TRBV14 to TRBJ1-1, with D possibly TRBD1 on 6 matching bases. The V gene lost 4 bases and the J gene lost 4 bases, with 10 bases spanning the gap. Germline CDR1 reads SGHDN; CDR2 reads FVKESK. The CDR3 loop spans 13 amino acids.

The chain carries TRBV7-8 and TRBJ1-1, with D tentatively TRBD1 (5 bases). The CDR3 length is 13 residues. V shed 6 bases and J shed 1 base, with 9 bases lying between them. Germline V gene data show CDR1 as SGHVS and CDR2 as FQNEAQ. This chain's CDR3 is CASSIQGNTEAFF. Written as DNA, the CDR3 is TGTGCCAGCAGTATTCAGGGGAACACTGAAGCTTTCTTT.

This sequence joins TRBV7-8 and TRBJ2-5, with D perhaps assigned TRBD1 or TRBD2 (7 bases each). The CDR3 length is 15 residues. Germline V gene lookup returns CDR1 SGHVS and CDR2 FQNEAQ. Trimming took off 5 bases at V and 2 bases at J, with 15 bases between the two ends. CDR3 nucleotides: TGTGCCAGCAGCCCCAGGGGGGGCGGGCAAGAGACCCAGTACTTC. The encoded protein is CASSPRGGGQETQYF. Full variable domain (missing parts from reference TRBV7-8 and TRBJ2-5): GAGVSQSPRYKVAKRGQDVALRCDPISGHVSLFWYQQALGQGPEFLTYFQNEAQLDKSGLPSDRFFAERPEGSVSTLKIQRTQQEDSAVYLCASSPRGGGQETQYFGPGTRLLVL.

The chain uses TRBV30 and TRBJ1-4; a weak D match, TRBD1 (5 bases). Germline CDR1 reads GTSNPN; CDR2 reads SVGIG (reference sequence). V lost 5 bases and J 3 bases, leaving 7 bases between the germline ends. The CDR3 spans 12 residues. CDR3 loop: CAWLGPNEKLFF. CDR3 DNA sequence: TGTGCCTGGCTGGGACCTAATGAAAAACTGTTTTTT.

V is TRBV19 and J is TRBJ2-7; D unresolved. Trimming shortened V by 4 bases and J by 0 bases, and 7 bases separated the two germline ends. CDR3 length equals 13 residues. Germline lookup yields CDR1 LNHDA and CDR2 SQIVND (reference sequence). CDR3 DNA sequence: TGTGCCAGTAGTACCTCGTCCTCCTACGAGCAGTACTTC. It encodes CASSTSSSYEQYF.

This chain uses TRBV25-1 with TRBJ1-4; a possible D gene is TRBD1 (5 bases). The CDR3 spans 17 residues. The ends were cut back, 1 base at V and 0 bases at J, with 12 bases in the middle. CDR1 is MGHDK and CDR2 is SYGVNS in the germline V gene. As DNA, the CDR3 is TGTGCCAGCAGTGAATTCTCGGCGGGGGCAACTAATGAAAAACTGTTTTTT. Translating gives CASSEFSAGATNEKLFF.

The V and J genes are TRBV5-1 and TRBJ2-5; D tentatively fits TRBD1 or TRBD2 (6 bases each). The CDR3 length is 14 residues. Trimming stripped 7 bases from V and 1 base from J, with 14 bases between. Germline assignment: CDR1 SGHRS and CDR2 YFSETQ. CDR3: CASLEGGPQETQYF. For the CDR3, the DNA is TGCGCCAGCCTTGAGGGGGGCCCCCAAGAGACCCAGTACTTC.

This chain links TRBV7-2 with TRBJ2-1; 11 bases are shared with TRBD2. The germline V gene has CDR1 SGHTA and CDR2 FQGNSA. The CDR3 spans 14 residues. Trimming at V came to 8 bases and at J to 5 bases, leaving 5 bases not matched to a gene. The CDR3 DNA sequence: TGTGCCAGCGGATCTAGCGGGGGGAACAATGAGCAGTTCTTC. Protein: CASGSSGGNNEQFF.